This TCR beta chain was sequenced during a study of human T cells and chemical hapten exposure. The table lists this clonotype with many counts. Its antigen remains unidentified. Single cDNA molecules in the library carried unique molecular identifiers attached during preparation. TCRdb independently ran MiXCR on the RACE reads; one entry per CDR3 protein. In the table there are about 98,000 distinct CDR3 sequences, under 14% of which are singletons. As to time point: pre-sensitization, week 0. Indicated treatment: therapeutic diphenylcyclopropenone sensitization with weekly scalp DPC. The length of the CDR3 is 16 residues. The germline gives CDR1 LGHDT, CDR2 YNNKEL (reference sequence). The germline V and J ends were trimmed by 4 bases and 8 bases, with 20 bases remaining between them. Broader study findings: PT1 expanded TCR numbers rose with patch test score. Expanded TCRs showed more large CDR3 clusters than pre-sensitization or healthy control sets. The study found that DPC sensitization did not change TCRs above 1 in 1000 frequency.

The sequenced sample was whole blood, obtained in connection with sensitization to the hapten diphenylcyclopropenone (DPC). This TCR derives from a woman aged 60-70 years with alopecia areata. Some clones in this sample may be carry-over from other donors' samples. The V and J genes are TRBV3-1 and TRBJ1-4, with D possibly being TRBD1 (6 bases). The CDR3 region is CASSPRPGHSREKLFF. CDR3 DNA sequence: TGTGCCAGCAGCCCCCGTCCGGGACACAGCAGGGAAAAACTGTTTTTT. Drawing the rest from reference TRBV3-1 and TRBJ1-4, the complete variable domain is DTAVSQTPKYLVTQMGNDKSIKCEQNLGHDTMYWYKQDSKKFLKIMFSYNNKELIINETVPNRFSPKSPDKAHLNLHINSLELGDSAVYFCASSPRPGHSREKLFFGSGTQLSVL.